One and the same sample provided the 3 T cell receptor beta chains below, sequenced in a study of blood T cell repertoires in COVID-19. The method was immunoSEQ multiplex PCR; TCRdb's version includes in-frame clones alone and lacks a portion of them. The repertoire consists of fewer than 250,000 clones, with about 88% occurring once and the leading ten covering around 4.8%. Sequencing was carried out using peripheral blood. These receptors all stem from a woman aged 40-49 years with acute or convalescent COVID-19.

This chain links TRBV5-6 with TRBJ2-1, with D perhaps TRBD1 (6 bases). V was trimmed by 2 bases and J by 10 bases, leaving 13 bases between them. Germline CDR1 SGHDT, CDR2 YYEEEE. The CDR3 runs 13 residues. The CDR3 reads CASSLTTGYEQFF. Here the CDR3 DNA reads TGTGCCAGCAGCTTAACCACAGGGTACGAGCAGTTCTTC.

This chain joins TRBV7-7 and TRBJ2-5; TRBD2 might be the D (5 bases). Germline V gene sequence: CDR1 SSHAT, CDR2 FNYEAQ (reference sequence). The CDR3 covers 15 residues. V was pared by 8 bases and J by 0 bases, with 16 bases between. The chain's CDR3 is CASGRGHQYQETQYF. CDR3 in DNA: TGTGCCAGCGGGAGAGGCCACCAATACCAAGAGACCCAGTACTTC. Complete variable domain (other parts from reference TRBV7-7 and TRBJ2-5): GAGVSQSPRYKVTKRGQDVTLRCDPISSHATLYWYQQALGQGPEFLTYFNYEAQPDKSGLPSDRFSAERPEGSISTLTIQRTEQRDSAMYRCASGRGHQYQETQYFGPGTRLLVL.

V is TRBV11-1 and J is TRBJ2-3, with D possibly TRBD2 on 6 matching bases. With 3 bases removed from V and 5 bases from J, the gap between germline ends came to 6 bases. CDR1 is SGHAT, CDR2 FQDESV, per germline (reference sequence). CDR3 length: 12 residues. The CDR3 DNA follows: TGTGCCAGCAGCTTCGGGGGAGATACGCAGTATTTT. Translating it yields CASSFGGDTQYF.